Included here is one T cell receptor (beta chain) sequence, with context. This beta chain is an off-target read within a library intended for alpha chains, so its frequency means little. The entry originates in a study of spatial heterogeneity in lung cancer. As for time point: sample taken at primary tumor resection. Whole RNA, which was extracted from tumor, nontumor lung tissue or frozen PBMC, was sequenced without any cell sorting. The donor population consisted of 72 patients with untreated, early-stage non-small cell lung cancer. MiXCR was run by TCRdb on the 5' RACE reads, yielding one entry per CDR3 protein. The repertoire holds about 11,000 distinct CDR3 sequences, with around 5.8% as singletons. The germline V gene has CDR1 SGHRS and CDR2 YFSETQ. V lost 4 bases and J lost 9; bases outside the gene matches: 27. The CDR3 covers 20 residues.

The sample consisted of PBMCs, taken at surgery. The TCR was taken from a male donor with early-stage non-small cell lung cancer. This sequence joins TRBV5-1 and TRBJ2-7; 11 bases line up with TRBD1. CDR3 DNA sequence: TGCGCCAGCAGCCCCCTTCCGGGACAGGGGGTTCTCACGAGTGATACGGTGCAGTACTTC. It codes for CASSPLPGQGVLTSDTVQYF. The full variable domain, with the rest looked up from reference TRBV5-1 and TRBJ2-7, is KAGVTQTPRYLIKTRGQQVTLSCSPISGHRSVSWYQQTPGQGLQFLFEYFSETQRNKGNFPGRFSGRQFSNSRSEMNVSTLELGDSALYLCASSPLPGQGVLTSDTVQYFGPGTRLTVT.